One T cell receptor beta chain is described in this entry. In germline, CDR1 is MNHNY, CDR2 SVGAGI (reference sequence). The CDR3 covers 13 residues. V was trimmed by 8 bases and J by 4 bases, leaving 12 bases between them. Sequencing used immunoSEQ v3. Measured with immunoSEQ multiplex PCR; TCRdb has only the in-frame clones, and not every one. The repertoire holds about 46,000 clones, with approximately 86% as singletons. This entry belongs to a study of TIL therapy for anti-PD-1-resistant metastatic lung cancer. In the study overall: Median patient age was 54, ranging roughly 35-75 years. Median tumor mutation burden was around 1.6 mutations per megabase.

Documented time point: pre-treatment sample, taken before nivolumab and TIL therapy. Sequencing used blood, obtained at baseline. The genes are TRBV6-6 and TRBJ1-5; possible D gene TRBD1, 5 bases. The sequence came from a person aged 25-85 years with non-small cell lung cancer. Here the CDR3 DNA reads TGTGCCAGCTCTGGGGGGGAGAATCAGCCCCAGCATTTT. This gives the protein CASSGGENQPQHF.